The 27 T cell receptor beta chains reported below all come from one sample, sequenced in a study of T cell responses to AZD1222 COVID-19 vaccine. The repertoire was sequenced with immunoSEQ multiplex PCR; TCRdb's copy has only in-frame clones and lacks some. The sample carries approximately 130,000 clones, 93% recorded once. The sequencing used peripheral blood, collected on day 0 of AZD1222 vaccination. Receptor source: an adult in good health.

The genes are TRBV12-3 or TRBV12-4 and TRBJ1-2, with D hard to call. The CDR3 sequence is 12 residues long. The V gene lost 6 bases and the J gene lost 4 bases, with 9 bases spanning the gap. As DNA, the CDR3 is TGTGCCAGCAGGCAGGACCCCTATGGCTACACCTTC. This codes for CASRQDPYGYTF.

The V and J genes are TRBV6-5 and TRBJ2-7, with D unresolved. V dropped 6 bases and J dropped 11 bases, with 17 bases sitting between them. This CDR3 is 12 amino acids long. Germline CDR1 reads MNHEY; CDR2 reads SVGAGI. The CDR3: CASSSVPGREYF. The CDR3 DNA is TGTGCCAGCAGCTCCGTCCCTGGCCGGGAGTACTTC.

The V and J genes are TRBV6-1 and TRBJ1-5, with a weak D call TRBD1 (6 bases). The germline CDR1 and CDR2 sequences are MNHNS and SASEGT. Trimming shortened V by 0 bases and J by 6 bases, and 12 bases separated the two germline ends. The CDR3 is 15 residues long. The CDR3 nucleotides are TGTGCCAGCAGTGAAGCGAGGGGGGTGGCTCAGCCCCAGCATTTT. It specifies CASSEARGVAQPQHF.

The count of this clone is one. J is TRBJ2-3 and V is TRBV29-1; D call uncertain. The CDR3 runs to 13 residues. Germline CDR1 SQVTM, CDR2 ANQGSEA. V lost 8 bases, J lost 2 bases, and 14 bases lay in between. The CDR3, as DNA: TGCAGCCTTGGGGATCCACCCACAGATACGCAGTATTTT. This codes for CSLGDPPTDTQYF.

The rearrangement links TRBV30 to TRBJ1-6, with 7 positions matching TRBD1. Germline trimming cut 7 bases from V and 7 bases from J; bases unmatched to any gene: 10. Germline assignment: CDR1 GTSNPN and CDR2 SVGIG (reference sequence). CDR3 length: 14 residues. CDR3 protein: CASQTGQGNSPLHF. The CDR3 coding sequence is TGTGCCTCCCAGACAGGGCAGGGGAATTCACCCCTCCACTTT.

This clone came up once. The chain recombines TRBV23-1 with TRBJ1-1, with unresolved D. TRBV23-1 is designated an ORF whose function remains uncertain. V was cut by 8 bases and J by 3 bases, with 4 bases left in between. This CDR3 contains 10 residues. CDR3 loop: CASGHTEAFF. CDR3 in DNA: TGCGCCAGCGGCCACACTGAAGCTTTCTTT.

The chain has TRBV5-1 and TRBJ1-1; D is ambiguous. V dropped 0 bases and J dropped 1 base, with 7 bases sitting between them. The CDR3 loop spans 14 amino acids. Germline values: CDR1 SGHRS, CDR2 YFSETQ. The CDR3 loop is CASSLVNPNTEAFF. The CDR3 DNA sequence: TGCGCCAGCAGCTTGGTTAATCCGAACACTGAAGCTTTCTTT.

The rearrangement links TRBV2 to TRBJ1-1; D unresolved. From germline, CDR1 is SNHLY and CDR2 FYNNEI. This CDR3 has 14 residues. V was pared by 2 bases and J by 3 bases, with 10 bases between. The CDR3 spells CASSETQLYTEAFF. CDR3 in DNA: TGTGCCAGCAGTGAAACACAGTTGTACACTGAAGCTTTCTTT.

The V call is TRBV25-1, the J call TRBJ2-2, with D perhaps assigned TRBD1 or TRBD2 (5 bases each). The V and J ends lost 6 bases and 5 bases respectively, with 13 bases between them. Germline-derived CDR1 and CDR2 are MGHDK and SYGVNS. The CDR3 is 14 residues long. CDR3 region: CASRNIGETGELFF. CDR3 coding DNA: TGTGCCAGCAGAAACATAGGGGAGACCGGGGAGCTGTTTTTT.

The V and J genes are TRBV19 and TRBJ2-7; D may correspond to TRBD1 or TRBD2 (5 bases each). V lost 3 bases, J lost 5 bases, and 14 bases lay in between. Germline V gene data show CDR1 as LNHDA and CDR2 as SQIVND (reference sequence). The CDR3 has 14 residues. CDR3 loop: CASSIGLRGHEQYF. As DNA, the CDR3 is TGTGCCAGTAGTATTGGGCTCCGGGGACACGAGCAGTACTTC.

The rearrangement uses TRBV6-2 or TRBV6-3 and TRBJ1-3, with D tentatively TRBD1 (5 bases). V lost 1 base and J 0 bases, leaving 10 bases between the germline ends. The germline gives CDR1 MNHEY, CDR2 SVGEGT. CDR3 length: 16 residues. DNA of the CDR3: TGTGCCAGCAGTTACTATACAGGATACTCTGGAAACACCATATATTTT. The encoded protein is CASSYYTGYSGNTIYF.

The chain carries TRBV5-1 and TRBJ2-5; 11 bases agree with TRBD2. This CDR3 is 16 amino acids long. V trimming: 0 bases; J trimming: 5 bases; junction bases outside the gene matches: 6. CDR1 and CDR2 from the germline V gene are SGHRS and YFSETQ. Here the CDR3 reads CASSLGLAGGPETQYF. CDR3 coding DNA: TGCGCCAGCAGCTTGGGGTTAGCGGGGGGGCCGGAGACCCAGTACTTC.

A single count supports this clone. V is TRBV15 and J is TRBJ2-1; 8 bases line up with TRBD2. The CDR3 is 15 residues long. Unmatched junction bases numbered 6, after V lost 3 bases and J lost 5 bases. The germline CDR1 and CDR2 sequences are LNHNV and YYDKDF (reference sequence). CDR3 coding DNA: TGTGCCACCAGCAGGACTAGCGATGGGAACAATGAGCAGTTCTTC. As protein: CATSRTSDGNNEQFF.

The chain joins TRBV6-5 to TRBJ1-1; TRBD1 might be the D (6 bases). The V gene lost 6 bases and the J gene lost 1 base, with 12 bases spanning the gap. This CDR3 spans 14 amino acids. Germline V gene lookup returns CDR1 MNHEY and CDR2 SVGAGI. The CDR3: CASRNAGENTEAFF. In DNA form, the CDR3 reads TGTGCCAGCAGAAACGCAGGGGAGAACACTGAAGCTTTCTTT.

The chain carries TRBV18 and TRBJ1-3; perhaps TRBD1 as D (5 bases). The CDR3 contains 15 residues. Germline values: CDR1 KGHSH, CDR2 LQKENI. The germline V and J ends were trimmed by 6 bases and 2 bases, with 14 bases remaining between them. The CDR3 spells CASSRDPLTGNTIYF. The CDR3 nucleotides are TGTGCCAGCTCTCGGGACCCGCTAACTGGAAACACCATATATTTT. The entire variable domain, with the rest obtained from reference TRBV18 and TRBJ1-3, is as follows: NAGVMQNPRHLVRRRGQEARLRCSPMKGHSHVYWYRQLPEEGLKFMVYLQKENIIDESGMPKERFSAEFPKEGPSILRIQQVVRGDSAAYFCASSRDPLTGNTIYFGEGSWLTVV.

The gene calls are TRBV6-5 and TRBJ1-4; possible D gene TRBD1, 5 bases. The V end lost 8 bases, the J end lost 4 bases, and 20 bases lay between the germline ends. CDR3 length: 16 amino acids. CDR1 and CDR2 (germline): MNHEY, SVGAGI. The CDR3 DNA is TGTGCCAGCGGTTCAAATTATGGGACGGATAATGAAAAACTGTTTTTT. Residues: CASGSNYGTDNEKLFF.

The chain's CDR3 is CASRGTAPNSPLHF. In DNA form, the CDR3 reads TGTGCCAGCAGAGGGACAGCCCCTAATTCACCCCTCCACTTT. V and J are TRBV6-5 and TRBJ1-6, with TRBD1 matching 7 bases. The V gene's germline CDR1 is MNHEY and CDR2 SVGAGI. V shed 6 bases, J shed 6 bases, and the junction held 5 bases outside the gene matches. CDR3 length: 14 residues.

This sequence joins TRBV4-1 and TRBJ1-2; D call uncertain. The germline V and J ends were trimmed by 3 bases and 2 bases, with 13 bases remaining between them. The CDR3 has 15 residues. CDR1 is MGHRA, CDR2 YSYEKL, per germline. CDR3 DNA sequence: TGCGCCAGCAGCCACCGCGACACGTCCAACTATGGCTACACCTTC. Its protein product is CASSHRDTSNYGYTF.

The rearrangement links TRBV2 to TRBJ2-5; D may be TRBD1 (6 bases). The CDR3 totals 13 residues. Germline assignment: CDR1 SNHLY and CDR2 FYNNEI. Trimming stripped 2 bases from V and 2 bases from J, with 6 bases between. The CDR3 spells CASSERGQETQYF. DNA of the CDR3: TGTGCCAGCAGTGAAAGGGGGCAAGAGACCCAGTACTTC.

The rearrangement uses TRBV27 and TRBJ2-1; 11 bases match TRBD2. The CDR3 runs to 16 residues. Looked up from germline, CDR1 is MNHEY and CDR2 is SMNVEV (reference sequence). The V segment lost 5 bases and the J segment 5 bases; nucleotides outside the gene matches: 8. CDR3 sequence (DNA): TGTGCCAGCAGTAGACTACTAGCGGGGGAAAACAATGAGCAGTTCTTC. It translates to CASSRLLAGENNEQFF.

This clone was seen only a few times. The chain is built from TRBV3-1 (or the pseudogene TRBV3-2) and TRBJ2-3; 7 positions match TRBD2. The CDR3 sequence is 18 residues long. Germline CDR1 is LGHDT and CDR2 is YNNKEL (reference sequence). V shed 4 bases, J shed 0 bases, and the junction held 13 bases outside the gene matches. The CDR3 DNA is TGTGCCAGCAGCCGGTTGCTAGCGGAGACAACTAGCACAGATACGCAGTATTTT. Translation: CASSRLLAETTSTDTQYF.

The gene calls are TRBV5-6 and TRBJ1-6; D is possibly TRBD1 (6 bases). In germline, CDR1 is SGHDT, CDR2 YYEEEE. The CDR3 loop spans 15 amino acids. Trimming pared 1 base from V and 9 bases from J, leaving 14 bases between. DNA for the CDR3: TGTGCCAGCAGCTTGAGGGGGACGGGATTTTCACCCCTCCACTTT. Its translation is CASSLRGTGFSPLHF.

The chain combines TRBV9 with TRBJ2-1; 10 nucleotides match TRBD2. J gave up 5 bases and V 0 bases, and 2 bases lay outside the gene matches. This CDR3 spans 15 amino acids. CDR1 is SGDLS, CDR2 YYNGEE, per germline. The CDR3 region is CASSVVAGGDNEQFF. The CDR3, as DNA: TGTGCCAGCAGCGTAGTAGCGGGGGGTGACAATGAGCAGTTCTTC.

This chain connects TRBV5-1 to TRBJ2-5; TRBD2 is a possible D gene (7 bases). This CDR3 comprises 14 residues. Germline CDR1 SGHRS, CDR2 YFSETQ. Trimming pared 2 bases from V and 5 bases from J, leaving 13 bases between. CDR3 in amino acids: CASSLWGGSETQYF. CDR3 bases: TGCGCCAGCAGCTTATGGGGGGGCTCCGAGACCCAGTACTTC.

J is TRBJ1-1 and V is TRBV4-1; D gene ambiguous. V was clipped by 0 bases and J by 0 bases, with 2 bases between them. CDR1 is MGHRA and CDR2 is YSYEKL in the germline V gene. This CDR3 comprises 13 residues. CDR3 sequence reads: CASSQDVNTEAFF. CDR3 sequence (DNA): TGCGCCAGCAGCCAAGATGTGAACACTGAAGCTTTCTTT.

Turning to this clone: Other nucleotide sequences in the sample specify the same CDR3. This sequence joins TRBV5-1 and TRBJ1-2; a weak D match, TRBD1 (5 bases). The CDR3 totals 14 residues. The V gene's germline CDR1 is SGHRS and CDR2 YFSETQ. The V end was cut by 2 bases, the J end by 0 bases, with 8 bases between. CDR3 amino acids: CASSLGGANYGYTF. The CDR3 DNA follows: TGCGCCAGCAGCTTAGGAGGGGCTAACTATGGCTACACCTTC. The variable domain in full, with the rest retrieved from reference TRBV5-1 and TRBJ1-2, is KAGVTQTPRYLIKTRGQQVTLSCSPISGHRSVSWYQQTPGQGLQFLFEYFSETQRNKGNFPGRFSGRQFSNSRSEMNVSTLELGDSALYLCASSLGGANYGYTFGSGTRLTVV.

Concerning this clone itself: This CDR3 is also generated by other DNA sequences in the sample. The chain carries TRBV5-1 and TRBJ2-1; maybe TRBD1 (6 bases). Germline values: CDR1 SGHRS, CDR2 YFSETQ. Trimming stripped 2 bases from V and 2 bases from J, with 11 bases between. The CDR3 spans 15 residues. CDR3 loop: CASSFTGGAYNEQFF. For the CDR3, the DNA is TGCGCCAGCAGCTTCACTGGGGGCGCCTACAATGAGCAGTTCTTC.